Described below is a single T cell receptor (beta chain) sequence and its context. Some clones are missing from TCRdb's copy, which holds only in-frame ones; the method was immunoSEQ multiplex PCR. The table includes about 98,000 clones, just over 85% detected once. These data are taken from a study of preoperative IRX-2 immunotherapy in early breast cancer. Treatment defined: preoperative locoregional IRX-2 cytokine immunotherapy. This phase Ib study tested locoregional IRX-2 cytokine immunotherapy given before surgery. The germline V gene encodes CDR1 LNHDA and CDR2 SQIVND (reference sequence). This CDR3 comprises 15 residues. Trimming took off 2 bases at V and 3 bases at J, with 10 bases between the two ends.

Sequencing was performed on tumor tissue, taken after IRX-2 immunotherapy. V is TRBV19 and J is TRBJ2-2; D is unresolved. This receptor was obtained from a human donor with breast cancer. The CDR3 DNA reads TGTGCCAGTAGTATAATTCGCAGCTACACCGGGGAGCTGTTTTTT. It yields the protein CASSIIRSYTGELFF.